What follows are 25 T cell receptor beta chains derived from one specimen sequenced in a study of blood T cell repertoires in COVID-19. Sequencing was performed with immunoSEQ multiplex PCR; in TCRdb, only in-frame clones are kept and a portion is missing. The sample yields 60,000 to 65,000 clones, roughly two thirds seen once. Sequenced: peripheral blood. These receptors were obtained from a woman between 65 and 79 years old with COVID-19, enrolled during active disease.

The chain uses TRBV12-3 or TRBV12-4 and TRBJ1-1, with 8 nucleotides matching TRBD1. The V and J ends lost 5 bases and 9 bases, in that order; junction bases with no gene match: 5. The CDR3 is 12 amino acids. This CDR3 is CASSADRAKAFF. CDR3 nucleotides: TGTGCCAGCAGTGCGGACAGGGCCAAAGCTTTCTTT.

The chain links TRBV3-1 (or the pseudogene TRBV3-2) to TRBJ1-3; possibly TRBD1 for D (6 bases). V lost 4 bases, J lost 0 bases, and 13 bases lay in between. Germline lookup yields CDR1 LGHDT and CDR2 YNNKEL (reference sequence). CDR3 size: 16 residues. The CDR3 reads CASSPPTGSSGNTIYF. The CDR3 nucleotides read TGTGCCAGCAGCCCACCCACAGGGTCCTCTGGAAACACCATATATTTT.

The genes are TRBV6-6 and TRBJ2-1; a weak D match, TRBD2 (5 bases). The CDR3 contains 15 residues. Germline V gene lookup returns CDR1 MNHNY and CDR2 SVGAGI (reference sequence). V dropped 0 bases and J dropped 1 base, with 7 bases sitting between them. The CDR3 DNA is TGTGCCAGCAGTTACTCAGCGGTTTCCTACAATGAGCAGTTCTTC. Its protein is CASSYSAVSYNEQFF.

This chain connects TRBV11-3 to TRBJ1-1; D ambiguous. V lost 1 base to trimming and J lost 0 bases, with 9 bases between them. CDR1 and CDR2 from the germline V gene are SGHNT and YENEEA. CDR3 length: 15 residues. The CDR3 DNA sequence: TGTGCCAGCAGCTTAGCGGGTCAGTTGAACACTGAAGCTTTCTTT. Its protein product is CASSLAGQLNTEAFF.

This CDR3 reads CATPTGAEAFF. CDR3 DNA: TGTGCCACCCCGACAGGGGCTGAAGCTTTCTTT. V usage is TRBV2 and J usage is TRBJ1-1; 8 nucleotides align to TRBD1. This CDR3 is built from 11 residues. J was trimmed by 6 bases and V by 10 bases; bases with no gene match: 4. The germline V gene has CDR1 SNHLY and CDR2 FYNNEI.

V gene TRBV3-1 (or the pseudogene TRBV3-2) combines with J gene TRBJ2-5; D may be TRBD2 (6 bases). V lost 3 bases and J 2 bases, leaving 16 bases between the germline ends. There are 16 residues in the CDR3. Per germline, CDR1 LGHDT and CDR2 YNNKEL (reference sequence). CDR3 protein: CASSQGLLATQETQYF. The CDR3 nucleotides are TGTGCCAGCAGCCAGGGACTGCTCGCGACTCAAGAGACCCAGTACTTC.

The chain recombines TRBV11-2 with TRBJ2-2; D is ambiguous. V lost 5 bases and J lost 6, with 4 bases in between. This CDR3 region has 11 residues. Looked up from germline, CDR1 is SGHAT and CDR2 is FQNNGV. CDR3 in amino acids: CASSEAGELFF. In nucleotides, the CDR3 is TGTGCCAGCAGCGAGGCCGGGGAGCTGTTTTTT.

The chain has TRBV7-2 and TRBJ1-4; 8 bases fit TRBD1. The CDR3 is 13 amino acids. The ends lost 4 bases at V and 7 bases at J; junction bases unmatched: 2. Germline V gene lookup returns CDR1 SGHTA and CDR2 FQGNSA. This CDR3 reads CASSSDRVEKLFF. In DNA, the CDR3 is TGTGCCAGCAGCTCGGACAGGGTTGAAAAACTGTTTTTT.

This chain connects TRBV7-3 to TRBJ1-1; D gene uncertain. Trimming left V 5 bases short and J 8 bases short, with 15 bases between. The CDR3 extends over 13 amino acids. Per the germline V gene, CDR1 is SGHTA and CDR2 is FQGTGA. CDR3 bases: TGTGCCAGCAGCCTCGTCATGGGCGCCGAAGCTTTCTTT. Its translation is CASSLVMGAEAFF.

The CDR3 reads CASSETPVRGYTF. CDR3 in DNA: TGTGCCAGCAGCGAAACCCCGGTCAGGGGCTACACCTTC. This sequence joins TRBV7-2 and TRBJ1-2; D not resolved. This CDR3 contains 13 residues. Germline V gene sequence: CDR1 SGHTA, CDR2 FQGNSA. Trimming removed 5 bases from V and 8 bases from J, with 15 bases in between.

This clone was seen only a few times. The chain is built from TRBV7-7 and TRBJ1-2; 11 nucleotides line up with TRBD1. Per germline, CDR1 SSHAT and CDR2 FNYEAQ (reference sequence). This CDR3 is 16 amino acids long. Trimming at V came to 4 bases and at J to 2 bases, leaving 6 bases not matched to a gene. CDR3 nucleotide sequence: TGTGCCAGCAGCTACTCCCGGGACAGGGGGAACTATGGCTACACCTTC. This encodes CASSYSRDRGNYGYTF.

This clone was observed a handful of times. The chain links TRBV6-2 or TRBV6-3 to TRBJ1-1; 11 bases align to TRBD1. There are 15 residues in the CDR3. Germline V CDR1 and CDR2: MNHEY, SVGEGT. The V gene end was trimmed by 4 bases and the J gene end by 5 bases; junction bases not matched to a gene: 6. The CDR3: CASSSRGTGGTEAFF. The CDR3 DNA reads as TGTGCCAGCAGTTCCCGCGGGACAGGGGGAACTGAAGCTTTCTTT.

The chain joins TRBV9 to TRBJ1-1, with TRBD1 as a possible D gene (5 bases). V was pared by 0 bases and J by 2 bases, with 8 bases between. Germline CDR1 is SGDLS and CDR2 is YYNGEE. CDR3 length: 14 amino acids. The chain's CDR3 is CASSVVRGNTEAFF. The CDR3 bases are TGTGCCAGCAGCGTAGTTAGGGGAAACACTGAAGCTTTCTTT.

The chain recombines TRBV2 with TRBJ2-5; the match to TRBD2 covers 7 bases. Trimming cost V 8 bases and J 1 base; bases outside gene matches: 4. Germline CDR1 is SNHLY and CDR2 is FYNNEI. The CDR3 runs to 13 residues. CDR3 coding DNA: TGTGCCAGCTGGGCTAGCGGCCAAGAGACCCAGTACTTC. Translating it yields CASWASGQETQYF.

This CDR3 reads CASSAGPLNTEAFF. CDR3 bases: TGTGCCAGCAGCGCTGGCCCGCTTAACACTGAAGCTTTCTTT. J is TRBJ1-1 and V is TRBV5-4; D is unclear. The CDR3 is made up of 14 amino acids. CDR1 is SGHNT and CDR2 is YYREEE in the germline V gene (reference sequence). Deletions cut 4 bases from V and 2 bases from J, with 12 bases between. Filled out from reference TRBV5-4 and TRBJ1-1, the complete variable domain reads ETGVTQSPTHLIKTRGQQVTLRCSSQSGHNTVSWYQQALGQGPQFIFQYYREEENGRGNFPPRFSGLQFPNYSSELNVNALELDDSALYLCASSAGPLNTEAFFGQGTRLTVV.

The chain joins TRBV5-4 to TRBJ2-3; D is unclear. The CDR3 runs 13 residues. Trimming took 2 bases from V and 3 from J, leaving 7 bases between them. Germline V gene lookup returns CDR1 SGHNT and CDR2 YYREEE (reference sequence). The CDR3 protein is CASSFERTDTQYF. The CDR3 nucleotides read TGTGCCAGCAGCTTTGAACGGACAGATACGCAGTATTTT.

The V and J genes are TRBV12-3 or TRBV12-4 and TRBJ2-1, with a weak D call TRBD2 (6 bases). The CDR3 contains 13 residues. Trimming removed 1 base at V and 13 bases at J, with 14 bases between. CDR3 sequence: CASSLGTTEEQFF. CDR3 coding DNA: TGTGCCAGCAGTTTAGGGACTACGGAGGAACAGTTCTTC.

The chain has TRBV27 and TRBJ2-1; 7 nucleotides match TRBD2. Germline-derived CDR1 and CDR2 are MNHEY and SMNVEV (reference sequence). The V and J ends lost 5 bases and 1 base, in that order; junction bases with no gene match: 5. This CDR3 comprises 15 residues. The CDR3 reads CASSPMGGSYNEQFF. The CDR3 bases are TGTGCCAGCAGTCCGATGGGAGGGTCCTACAATGAGCAGTTCTTC.

This rearrangement joins TRBV11-3 to TRBJ1-1, with a weak D call TRBD1 (6 bases). V was pared by 1 base and J by 1 base, with 7 bases between. Germline V gene lookup returns CDR1 SGHNT and CDR2 YENEEA. The CDR3 sequence is 14 residues long. The CDR3 is CASSLGRGNTEAFF. DNA for the CDR3: TGTGCCAGCAGCTTAGGCAGGGGGAACACTGAAGCTTTCTTT. The full variable domain, in which reference TRBV11-3 and TRBJ1-1 provide the parts outside the CDR3, is EAGVVQSPRYKIIEKKQPVAFWCNPISGHNTLYWYLQNLGQGPELLIRYENEEAVDDSQLPKDRFSAERLKGVDSTLKIQPAELGDSAVYLCASSLGRGNTEAFFGQGTRLTVV.

The sample holds a few counts of this clone. This chain joins TRBV7-2 and TRBJ1-4; 10 bases are a match to TRBD1. The CDR3 loop spans 14 amino acids. V trimming: 3 bases; J trimming: 8 bases; junction bases outside the gene matches: 3. Germline values: CDR1 SGHTA, CDR2 FQGNSA. The CDR3 nucleotides are TGTGCCAGCAGCTTCGGGACAGGGGACGAAAAACTGTTTTTT. Amino acid sequence: CASSFGTGDEKLFF.

The chain is built from TRBV28 and TRBJ1-2; TRBD1 is a possible D gene (5 bases). The CDR3 spans 12 residues. The germline gives CDR1 MDHEN, CDR2 SYDVKM. With 4 bases removed from V and 7 bases from J, the gap between germline ends came to 10 bases. Here the CDR3 DNA reads TGTGCCAGCAGTTCGGGGGATAGTGGCTACACCTTC. Protein: CASSSGDSGYTF.

The chain carries TRBV19 and TRBJ1-5, with TRBD1 matching 10 bases. Germline values: CDR1 LNHDA, CDR2 SQIVND (reference sequence). V dropped 4 bases and J dropped 3; count of bases not matched to a gene: 3. The CDR3 length is 15 residues. CDR3 sequence reads: CASSKGQGLNQPQHF. In DNA form, the CDR3 reads TGTGCCAGTAGTAAGGGACAGGGGCTCAATCAGCCCCAGCATTTT.

The chain joins TRBV19 to TRBJ1-4, with D tentatively TRBD1 (5 bases). Per the germline V gene, CDR1 is LNHDA and CDR2 is SQIVND (reference sequence). The ends were cut back, 6 bases at V and 5 bases at J, with 13 bases in the middle. There are 14 residues in the CDR3. The CDR3 DNA is TGTGCCAGTAGCCTAGGGGAGGGGAATGAAAAACTGTTTTTT. It yields the protein CASSLGEGNEKLFF. Drawing the rest from reference TRBV19 and TRBJ1-4, the complete variable domain is DGGITQSPKYLFRKEGQNVTLSCEQNLNHDAMYWYRQDPGQGLRLIYYSQIVNDFQKGDIAEGYSVSREKKESFPLTVTSAQKNPTAFYLCASSLGEGNEKLFFGSGTQLSVL.

This clone occurred a few times. This rearrangement joins TRBV7-2 to TRBJ2-3; 9 bases agree with TRBD2. V trimming: 4 bases; J trimming: 3 bases; junction bases outside the gene matches: 5. The CDR3 spans 15 residues. Germline CDR1 reads SGHTA; CDR2 reads FQGNSA. CDR3 protein: CASSSYSGRTDTQYF. The CDR3 DNA follows: TGTGCCAGCAGCTCATATAGCGGGAGAACAGATACGCAGTATTTT.

V is TRBV13 and J is TRBJ1-2; 7 bases map to TRBD1. This CDR3 spans 14 amino acids. In germline, CDR1 is PRHDT, CDR2 FYEKMQ (reference sequence). V was pared by 0 bases and J by 3 bases, with 1 base of the junction left unmatched. The CDR3 nucleotides are TGTGCCAGCAGCTTAGGTACAGGGGACTATGGCTACACCTTC. Encoded protein: CASSLGTGDYGYTF.